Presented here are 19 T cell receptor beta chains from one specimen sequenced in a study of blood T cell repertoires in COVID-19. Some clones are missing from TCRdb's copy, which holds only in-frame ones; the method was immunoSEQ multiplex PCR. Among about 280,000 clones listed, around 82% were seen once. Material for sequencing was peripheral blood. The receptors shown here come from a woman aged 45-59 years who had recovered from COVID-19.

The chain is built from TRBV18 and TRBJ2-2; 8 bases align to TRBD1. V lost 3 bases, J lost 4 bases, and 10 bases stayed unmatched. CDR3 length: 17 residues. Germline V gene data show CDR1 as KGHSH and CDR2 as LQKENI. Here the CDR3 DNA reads TGTGCCAGCTCACCCCGGCCCGGGACAGGAGTCACCGGGGAGCTGTTTTTT. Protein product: CASSPRPGTGVTGELFF.

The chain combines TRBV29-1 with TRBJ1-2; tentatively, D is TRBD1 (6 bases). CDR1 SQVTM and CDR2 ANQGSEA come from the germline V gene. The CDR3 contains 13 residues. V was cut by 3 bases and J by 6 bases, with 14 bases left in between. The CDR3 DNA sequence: TGCAGCGTTGAGCACAGGGCTTTTGATGGCTACACCTTC. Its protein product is CSVEHRAFDGYTF. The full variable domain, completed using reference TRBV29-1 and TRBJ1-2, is SAVISQKPSRDICQRGTSLTIQCQVDSQVTMMFWYRQQPGQSLTLIATANQGSEATYESGFVIDKFPISRPNLTFSTLTVSNMSPEDSSIYLCSVEHRAFDGYTFGSGTRLTVV.

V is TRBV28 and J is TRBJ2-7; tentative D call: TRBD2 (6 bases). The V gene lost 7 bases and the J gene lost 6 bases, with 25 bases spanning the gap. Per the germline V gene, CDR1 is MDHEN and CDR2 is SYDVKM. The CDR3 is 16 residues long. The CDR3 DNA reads TGTGCCAGCACCCCTTCTCCGGGCTCCGGGGGAGGCGAGCAGTACTTC. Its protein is CASTPSPGSGGGEQYF.

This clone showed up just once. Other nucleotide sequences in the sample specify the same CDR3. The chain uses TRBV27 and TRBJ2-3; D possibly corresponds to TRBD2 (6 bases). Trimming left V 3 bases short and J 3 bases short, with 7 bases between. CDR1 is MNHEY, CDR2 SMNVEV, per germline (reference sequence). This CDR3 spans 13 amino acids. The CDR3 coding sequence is TGTGCCAGCAGTTTGGAGGGGACAGATACGCAGTATTTT. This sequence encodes CASSLEGTDTQYF.

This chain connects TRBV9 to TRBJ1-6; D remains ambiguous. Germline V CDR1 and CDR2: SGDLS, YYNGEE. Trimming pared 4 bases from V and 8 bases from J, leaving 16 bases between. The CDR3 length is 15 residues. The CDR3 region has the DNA TGTGCCAGCAGCCCCCGGGGTGCAGTTGATTCACCCCTCCACTTT. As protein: CASSPRGAVDSPLHF. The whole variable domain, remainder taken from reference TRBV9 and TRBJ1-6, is DSGVTQTPKHLITATGQRVTLRCSPRSGDLSVYWYQQSLDQGLQFLIQYYNGEERAKGNILERFSAQQFPDLHSELNLSSLELGDSALYFCASSPRGAVDSPLHFGNGTRLTVT.

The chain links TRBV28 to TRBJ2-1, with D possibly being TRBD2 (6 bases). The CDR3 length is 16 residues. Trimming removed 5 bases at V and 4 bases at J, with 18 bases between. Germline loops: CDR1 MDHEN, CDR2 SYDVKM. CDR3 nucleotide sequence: TGTGCCAGCAGTCAACGGGGGTGGACTGGTTACAATGAGCAGTTCTTC. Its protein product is CASSQRGWTGYNEQFF.

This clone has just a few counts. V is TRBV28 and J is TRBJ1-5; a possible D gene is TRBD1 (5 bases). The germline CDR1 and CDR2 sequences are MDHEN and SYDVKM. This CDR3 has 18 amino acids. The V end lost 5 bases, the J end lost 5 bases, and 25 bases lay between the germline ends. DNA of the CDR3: TGTGCCAGCAGTCCCCTCACGTACTCACAGGAAAAGGATCAGCCCCAGCATTTT. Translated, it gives CASSPLTYSQEKDQPQHF.

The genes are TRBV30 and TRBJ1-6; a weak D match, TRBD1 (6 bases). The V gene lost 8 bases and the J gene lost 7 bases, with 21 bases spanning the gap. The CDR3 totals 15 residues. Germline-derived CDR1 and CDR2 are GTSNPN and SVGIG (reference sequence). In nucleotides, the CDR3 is TGTGCCGGAAGGACCTACGAGGGGGGGAATTCACCCCTCCACTTT. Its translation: CAGRTYEGGNSPLHF.

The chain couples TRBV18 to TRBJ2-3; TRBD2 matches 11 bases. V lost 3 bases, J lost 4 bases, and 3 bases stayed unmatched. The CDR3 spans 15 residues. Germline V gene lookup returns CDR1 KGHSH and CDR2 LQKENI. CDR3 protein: CASSPSGGAADTQYF. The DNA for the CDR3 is TGTGCCAGCTCACCTAGCGGGGGGGCCGCAGATACGCAGTATTTT.

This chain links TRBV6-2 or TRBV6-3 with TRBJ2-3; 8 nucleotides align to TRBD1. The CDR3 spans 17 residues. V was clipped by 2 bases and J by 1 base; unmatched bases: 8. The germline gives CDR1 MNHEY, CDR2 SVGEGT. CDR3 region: CASSYLGQGVGTDTQYF. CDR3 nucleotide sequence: TGTGCCAGCAGTTACCTCGGACAGGGTGTTGGCACAGATACGCAGTATTTT.

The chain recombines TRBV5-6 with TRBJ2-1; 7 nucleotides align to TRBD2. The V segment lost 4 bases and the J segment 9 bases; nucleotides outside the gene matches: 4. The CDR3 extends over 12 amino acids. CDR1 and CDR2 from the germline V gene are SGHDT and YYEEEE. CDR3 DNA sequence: TGTGCCAGCAGCCCGGGGGAGGGTGAGCAGTTCTTC. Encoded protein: CASSPGEGEQFF. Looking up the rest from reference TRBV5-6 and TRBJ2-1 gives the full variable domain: DAGVTQSPTHLIKTRGQQVTLRCSPKSGHDTVSWYQQALGQGPQFIFQYYEEEERQRGNFPDRFSGHQFPNYSSELNVNALLLGDSALYLCASSPGEGEQFFGPGTRLTVL.

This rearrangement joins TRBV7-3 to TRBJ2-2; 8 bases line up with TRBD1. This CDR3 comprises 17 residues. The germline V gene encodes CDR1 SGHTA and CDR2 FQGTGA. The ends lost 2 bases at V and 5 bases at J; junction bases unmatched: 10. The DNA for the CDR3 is TGTGCCAGCAGCTTAGGGCCGACAGGGGTGGAAACCGGGGAGCTGTTTTTT. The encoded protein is CASSLGPTGVETGELFF.

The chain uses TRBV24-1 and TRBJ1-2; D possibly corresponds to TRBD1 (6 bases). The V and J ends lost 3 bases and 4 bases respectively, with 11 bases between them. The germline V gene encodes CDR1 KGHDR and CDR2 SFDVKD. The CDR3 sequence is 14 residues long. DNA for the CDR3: TGTGCCACCAGTGATCCCATGGACAGCTATGGCTACACCTTC. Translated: CATSDPMDSYGYTF.

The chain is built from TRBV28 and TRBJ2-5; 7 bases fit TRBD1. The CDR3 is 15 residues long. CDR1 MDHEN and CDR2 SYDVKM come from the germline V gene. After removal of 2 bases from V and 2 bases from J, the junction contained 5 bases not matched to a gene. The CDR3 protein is CASSLRDRDQETQYF. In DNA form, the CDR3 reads TGTGCCAGCAGTTTACGGGACAGAGATCAAGAGACCCAGTACTTC.

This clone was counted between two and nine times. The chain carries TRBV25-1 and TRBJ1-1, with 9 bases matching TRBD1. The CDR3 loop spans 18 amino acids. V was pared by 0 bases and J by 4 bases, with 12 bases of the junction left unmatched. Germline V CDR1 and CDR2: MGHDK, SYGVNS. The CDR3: CASSEYTGTGTLRTEAFF. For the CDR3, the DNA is TGTGCCAGCAGTGAATACACCGGGACAGGGACGTTGCGCACTGAAGCTTTCTTT.

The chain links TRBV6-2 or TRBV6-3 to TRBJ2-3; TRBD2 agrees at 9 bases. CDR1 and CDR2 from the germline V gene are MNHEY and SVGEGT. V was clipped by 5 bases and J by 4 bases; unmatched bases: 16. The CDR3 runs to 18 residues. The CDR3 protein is CASSPYSPSAGGPDTQYF. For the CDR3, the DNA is TGTGCCAGCAGTCCCTATTCCCCCTCGGCGGGAGGGCCAGATACGCAGTATTTT.

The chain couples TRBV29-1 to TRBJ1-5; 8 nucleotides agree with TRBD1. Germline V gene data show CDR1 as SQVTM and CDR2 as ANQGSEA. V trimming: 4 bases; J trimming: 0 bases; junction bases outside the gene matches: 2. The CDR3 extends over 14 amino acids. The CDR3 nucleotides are TGCAGCGTTGGGGGACAGGATAGCAATCAGCCCCAGCATTTT. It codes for CSVGGQDSNQPQHF.

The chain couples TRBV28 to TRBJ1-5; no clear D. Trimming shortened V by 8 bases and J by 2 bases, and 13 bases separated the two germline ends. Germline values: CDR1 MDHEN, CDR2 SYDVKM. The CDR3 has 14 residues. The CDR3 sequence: CASGTYSRNQPQHF. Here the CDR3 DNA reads TGTGCCAGCGGCACATACAGCCGCAATCAGCCCCAGCATTTT. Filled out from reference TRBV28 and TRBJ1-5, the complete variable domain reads DVKVTQSSRYLVKRTGEKVFLECVQDMDHENMFWYRQDPGLGLRLIYFSYDVKMKEKGDIPEGYSVSREKKERFSLILESASTNQTSMYLCASGTYSRNQPQHFGDGTRLSIL.

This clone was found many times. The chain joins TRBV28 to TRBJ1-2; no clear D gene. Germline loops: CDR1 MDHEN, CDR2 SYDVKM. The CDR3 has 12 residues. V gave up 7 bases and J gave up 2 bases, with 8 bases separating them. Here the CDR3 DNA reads TGTGCCAGCACCGCCAGGAACTATGGCTACACCTTC. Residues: CASTARNYGYTF.